The source of this T cell receptor (beta chain) is a study of early stage breast cancer tumors. Profiling relied on immunoSEQ multiplex PCR, and the TCRdb table lists in-frame clones only, not all of them. The profile shows about 14,000 clones, approximately 81% of them singletons. Points on this clone: Its antigen remains unidentified.

Study-level points and caveats: Chain pairing and CD4, CD8 or FOXP3 expression were not captured. Tumor and normal breast were distinguished via blood comparison in about 90% of the 16 patients.

Sequenced: normal breast tissue next to the tumor. The clonotype was recovered from a person aged 50-59 years with breast cancer.

The CDR3 spells CASSLFSSRGNEQFF. The CDR3 region has the DNA TGTGCCAGCAGCTTATTTTCCTCCCGGGGCAATGAGCAGTTCTTC. The chain recombines TRBV7-3 with TRBJ2-1, with D possibly being TRBD2 (5 bases). Trimming pared 2 bases from V and 6 bases from J, leaving 14 bases between. Germline V gene data show CDR1 as SGHTA and CDR2 as FQGTGA. The CDR3 extends over 15 amino acids.